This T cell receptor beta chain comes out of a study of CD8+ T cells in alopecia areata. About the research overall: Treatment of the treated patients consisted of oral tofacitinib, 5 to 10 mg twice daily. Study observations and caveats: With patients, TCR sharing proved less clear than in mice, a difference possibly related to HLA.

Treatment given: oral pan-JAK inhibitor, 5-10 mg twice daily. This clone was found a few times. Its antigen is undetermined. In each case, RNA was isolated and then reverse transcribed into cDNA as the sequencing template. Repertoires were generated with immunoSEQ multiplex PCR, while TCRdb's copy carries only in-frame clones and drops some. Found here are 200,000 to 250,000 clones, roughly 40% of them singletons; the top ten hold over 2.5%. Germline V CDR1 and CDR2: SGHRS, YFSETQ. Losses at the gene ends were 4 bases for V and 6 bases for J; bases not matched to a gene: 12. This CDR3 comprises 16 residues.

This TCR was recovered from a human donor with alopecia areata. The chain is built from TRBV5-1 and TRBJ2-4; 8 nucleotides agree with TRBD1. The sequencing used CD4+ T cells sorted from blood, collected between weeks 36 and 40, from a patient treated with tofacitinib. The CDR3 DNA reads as TGCGCCAGCAGCCACGCTGCGGGACAGGTATCAAACATTCAGTACTTC. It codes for CASSHAAGQVSNIQYF.